These T cell receptor beta chains were read from a single sample in a study of T cell repertoires in cytomegalovirus infection. TCRdb redid the calling of the reads with MiXCR, one entry per CDR3 protein. The profile shows a few hundred thousand distinct CDR3 sequences, 9.5% of them singletons. Input material: PBMCs. All receptors come from a human donor in good health (CMV status not recorded). Some clones in this sample may be carry-over from other donors' samples. The CDR3 runs from the conserved cysteine through the conserved F or W. The D gene is left open where the match is weak. Only some rows state a clone size, as once, few, many or a class for expanded clones.

j_call d_call clone_size v_call cdr3_aa cdr3_nt
TRBJ2-1 TRBD2 many TRBV7-8 CASSFSGPYNEQFF TGTGCCAGCAGCTTTAGCGGGCCCTACAATGAGCAGTTCTTC
TRBJ2-7 NA many TRBV7-8 CASSAGRGGINEQYF TGTGCCAGCAGCGCGGGTCGCGGAGGGATAAACGAGCAGTACTTC
TRBJ2-7 NA many TRBV20-1 CSARRESDEQYF TGCAGTGCTAGACGGGAAAGCGACGAGCAGTACTTC
TRBJ2-5 NA many TRBV4-1 CASSQADQETQYF TGCGCCAGCAGCCAAGCAGACCAAGAGACCCAGTACTTC
TRBJ2-5 TRBD2 NA TRBV7-2 CASSPGGGGTEQETQYF TGTGCCAGCAGCCCGGGGGGGGGGGGTACAGAGCAAGAGACCCAGTACTTC
TRBJ1-1 NA many TRBV7-8 CASSLPGYTEAFF TGTGCCAGCAGCTTACCAGGGTACACTGAAGCTTTCTTT
TRBJ2-7 NA NA TRBV23-1 CASSQGAQYF TGCGCCAGCAGTCAGGGGGCGCAGTACTTC
TRBJ2-2 TRBD1 NA TRBV6-5 CASLDRGQVMAGELFF TGTGCCAGCCTAGACCGGGGACAGGTAATGGCCGGGGAGCTGTTTTTT
TRBJ1-2 NA few TRBV20-1 CSARERQDYGYTF TGCAGTGCTAGAGAGAGACAGGACTATGGCTACACCTTC
TRBJ2-4 NA NA TRBV7-3 CASSESTVLAKNIQYF TGTGCCAGCAGCGAGTCGACGGTACTAGCCAAAAACATTCAGTACTTC
TRBJ2-7 NA many TRBV7-2 CASSSAGQGNYEQYF TGTGCCAGCAGCAGCGCGGGACAAGGTAATTACGAGCAGTACTTC
TRBJ2-1 TRBD1 NA TRBV5-4 CASSRDRGKISSYNEQFF TGTGCCAGCAGCCGGGACAGGGGTAAGATTAGCTCCTACAATGAGCAGTTCTTC
TRBJ2-7 TRBD1 NA TRBV12-3/TRBV12-4 CASRRTGGQLEQYF TGTGCCAGCAGACGGACAGGGGGGCAGCTCGAGCAGTACTTC
TRBJ1-5 NA NA TRBV6-2/TRBV6-3 CASSIDGGGPQHF TGTGCCAGCAGTATCGACGGGGGAGGGCCCCAGCATTTT
TRBJ1-3 TRBD1 many TRBV7-2 CASSYDRAPGNTIYF TGTGCCAGCAGCTATGACAGGGCCCCTGGAAACACCATATATTTT
TRBJ2-1 TRBD2 NA TRBV7-4 CASSSETSGRKDEQFF TGTGCCAGCAGCTCGGAAACTAGCGGGAGAAAGGATGAGCAGTTCTTC
TRBJ1-2 TRBD1 NA TRBV20-1 CSASTIGDRGTYGYTF TGCAGTGCTAGCACAATAGGCGACAGGGGCACGTATGGCTACACCTTC
TRBJ2-7 NA few TRBV27 CASLSGTGDEQYF TGTGCCAGCCTCTCCGGGACGGGCGACGAGCAGTACTTC
TRBJ1-2 NA few TRBV19 CASIPRRDRSYGYTF TGTGCCAGTATACCCCGACGGGATCGGTCCTATGGCTACACCTTC
TRBJ1-1 NA many TRBV7-2 CASSLARLENTEAFF TGTGCCAGCAGCTTAGCGCGGTTAGAGAACACTGAAGCTTTCTTT
TRBJ2-3 NA NA TRBV7-2 CASSLGGASSTDTQYF TGTGCCAGCAGCTTAGGGGGAGCTTCTAGCACAGATACGCAGTATTTT
TRBJ2-5 TRBD2 few TRBV5-4 CASSLTSGGYETQYF TGTGCCAGCAGCTTGACGAGCGGGGGGTATGAGACCCAGTACTTC
TRBJ2-1 NA many TRBV7-2 CASSLDLARGSNEQFF TGTGCCAGCAGCTTAGATCTAGCCAGGGGTTCAAATGAGCAGTTCTTC
TRBJ2-4 NA NA TRBV10-3 CAISAQGAKNIQYF TGTGCCATCAGTGCGCAGGGGGCCAAAAACATTCAGTACTTC
TRBJ1-2 NA many TRBV7-2 CASSFQEANYGYTF TGTGCCAGCAGCTTTCAGGAAGCTAACTATGGCTACACCTTC
TRBJ2-4 TRBD2 many TRBV28 CASSFSISGTAKNIQYF TGTGCCAGCAGTTTCTCTATTAGCGGGACGGCCAAAAACATTCAGTACTTC
TRBJ1-2 NA few TRBV20-1 CSATDQDNF TGCAGTGCTACCGACCAGGACAACTTC
TRBJ2-7 TRBD1 many TRBV7-2 CASRATGGRYEQYF TGTGCCAGCAGGGCGACAGGGGGTCGGTACGAGCAGTACTTC
TRBJ2-1 NA NA TRBV11-2 CASRPSYGVINEQFF TGTGCCAGCAGACCGAGTTACGGAGTAATCAATGAGCAGTTCTTC
TRBJ2-2 TRBD2 NA TRBV4-3 CASSQEGSGGAFAGELFF TGCGCCAGCAGCCAAGAAGGCAGCGGGGGGGCATTCGCCGGGGAGCTGTTTTTT
TRBJ2-1 TRBD2 NA TRBV27 CASSLGTSGGEVKFF TGTGCCAGCAGTTTAGGGACTAGCGGGGGGGAGGTCAAGTTCTTC
TRBJ2-3 NA NA TRBV12-3/TRBV12-4 CASSLKKRASTDTQYF TGTGCCAGCAGTTTAAAAAAGCGGGCCAGCACAGATACGCAGTATTTT
TRBJ1-1 NA NA TRBV6-2/TRBV6-3 CASRGQLLYTEAFF TGTGCCAGCCGGGGGCAGCTCTTGTACACTGAAGCTTTCTTT
TRBJ2-2 NA few TRBV9 CASSALGTFNTGELFF TGTGCCAGCAGCGCCCTGGGGACTTTCAACACCGGGGAGCTGTTTTTT